This T cell receptor beta chain came from a study of Ad26.COV2.S vaccination and SARS-CoV-2 variants (dated by TCRdb to the early 2020s). Broadly, across the study: Vaccine-arm donors came from COV1001, a multicentre, randomized, double-blind, placebo-controlled phase I-IIa trial of Ad26.COV2.S in healthy adults. Trial participants were randomized into five groups of five: low-dose or high-dose Ad26.COV2.S given once or twice, or placebo on both occasions. TCRbeta repertoire sequencing served as the tool for gauging how specific and how broad the SARS-CoV-2-reactive T cell receptors were following Ad26.COV2.S vaccination. A total of around 32 samples were included in the TCR-sequenced set, comprising roughly 19 Ad26.COV2.S vaccine recipients, 5 placebo recipients and 8 SARS-CoV-2 convalescent individuals. Ad26.COV2.S was administered intramuscularly at a dose of 5x10^10 or 1x10^11 viral particles, either as one shot or as two shots given 56 days apart. Throughout the experiments and outcome assessment, investigators stayed blinded to trial group allocation. The full study reports these points: The authors noted that total T cell responses may have been underestimated by the TCR breadth and depth analyses. Compared with placebo recipients, Ad26.COV2.S recipients showed higher spike-specific TCR breadth (P = 0.0014). Comparing responses between vaccine doses or regimens was not something the study was powered to do. After vaccination, spike-specific CD8+ and CD4+ T cell responses were reported to show substantial breadth. Vaccine and placebo recipients had comparable non-spike TCR breadth, which fits with the vaccine containing only spike.

Trimming removed 2 bases from V and 6 bases from J, leaving 9 bases between the germline ends. CDR3 length: 13 amino acids, cysteine to phenylalanine. The only DNA kept is the CDR3, 39 bases in frame from the first base. From the germline V gene (reference sequence), CDR1 is MNHNY and CDR2 is SVGAGI. In light of the paper, this sample's treatment or condition label describes: about 20 received Ad26.COV2.S at low or high dose, single or two shots; 5 received placebo; per-sample allocation not given. For vaccine and placebo recipients, repertoires were sequenced using samples collected on day 63 after the first injection. Between 29 July and 7 August 2020, Cohort 1b enrolled 25 adults aged 18-55 years at one site in Boston, USA. As a vaccine, Ad26.COV2.S was a replication-incompetent adenovirus type 26 vector that expressed a prefusion-stabilized SARS-CoV-2 spike protein derived from the original Wuhan strain.

The immunoSEQ Assay was used to sequence TCRbeta CDR3 regions. After extraction, genomic DNA underwent amplification by bias-controlled multiplex PCR, followed by high-throughput sequencing. The authors' pipeline ran thus. To quantify the absolute abundance of each unique TCRbeta CDR3 region, sequences were collapsed and filtered. T cell fraction was estimated by normalization of TCRbeta template counts to usable DNA, with usable DNA being measured through amplification of reference genes present in all nucleated cells. Repertoire TCRs were annotated as SARS-CoV-2-specific by exact matching of V gene, CDR3 amino acid sequence and J gene to a known reactive TCR set. The reference SARS-CoV-2 TCR set came from MIRA and was filtered for enrichment in COVID-19-positive ImmuneCODE repertoires, removing public or cross-reactive TCRs. Based on the MIRA antigens, annotated TCRs were further analysed at the level of specific ORF or position within ORF. Breadth was defined as the number of annotated unique rearrangements divided by the total number of unique productive rearrangements, and depth was defined as the summed frequency of the annotated unique rearrangements. Two-sided Wilcoxon rank-sum tests were applied when comparing TCR breadth between groups. TCRdb carries this immuneACCESS record with in-frame sequences only. Its versions omit some clonotypes, under half of them owing to an unresolved V gene in the studies checked, with the rest unexplained. The V and J calls and the clone size are those of that table, but D and trimming were determined from the DNA. The sample records fewer than 500,000 clones, approximately 90% of which are singletons. Of the sample, 12% falls within the top ten clones.

Concerning this clone: Its antigen is unknown. No clone much larger than this one lies a single base away; base qualities are absent.

The sample consisted of peripheral blood, taken in a trial of Ad26.COV2.S vaccine versus placebo. This sequence was found in a person between 18 and 59 years old who received the Ad26.COV2.S COVID-19 vaccine or a placebo. In this chain, TRBV6-6 is recombined with TRBJ2-3, with no confident D gene call. The DNA reads as follows: TGTGCCAGCAGTTACGGGTCGTCGGATACGCAGTATTTT. It specifies CASSYGSSDTQYF.